This TCR beta chain was profiled in a study of long-term antiretroviral therapy in people with HIV (dated by TCRdb to between 2020 and 2023). For the wider study: The earliest samples were collected about a decade before the 2015 WHO recommendation for immediate ART, when ART was typically delayed until CD4 counts fell. This retrospective serial study examined whether starting ART and sustained HIV suppression were associated with changes in the composition and diversity of the TRB repertoire in peripheral blood. A total of 192 cryopreserved PBMC samples were contributed to the cohort by 30 adults with confirmed HIV infection, with samples collected serially over a mean of roughly six years (range 1-12). No cross-contamination during QIAcube processing turned up in test extractions that ran a monoclonal T-cell line alongside 30 to 35 polyclonal samples. Among the 30 to 35 participants with HIV, approximately 10 were female.

Study-wide conclusions, independent of this receptor: At every time point, the repertoire was dominated by expanded TRB clones first identified before ART initiation, although this dominance fluctuated and, in many PLHIV, declined after ART. A significant increase in TRB diversity was found to be associated with ART initiation, although TRB diversity was observed to remain significantly below that of transplant donor controls even after long-term ART. Since PBMC availability was limited, sequencing covered only the TCR beta chain, with no alpha chain pairing. Compared with controls, HIV repertoires had narrower CDR3 length ranges, and the network structure pointed to an antigen-experienced repertoire that shifted only slightly toward naive after ART. The samples span the years 2004 to 2017, and the ART regimens used may be less effective than current regimens. No data were available on ART adherence, viral resistance or therapy changes, limiting inferences about post-ART repertoire changes. Because pre-ART samples had limited cell numbers, profiling was done on unsorted PBMC rather than on sorted CD4+ and CD8+ T cells.

The immunoSEQ hsTCRB v3.0 assay was used at survey level resolution to sequence the TRB variable region. TRB sequencing targeted a depth of roughly 35,000-55,000 T-cell genomes per sample. TRB libraries were pooled and sequenced on an Illumina MiSeq using a v3 150-cycle kit. The authors' pipeline ran thus. Repertoire analysis ran in R within a reproducible Nextflow workflow covering QC, data transformation and analysis. LymphoSeq2, an R package for exploring AIRR-Seq data, was used to implement custom analyses. Four samples that yielded fewer than 5000 total TRB sequences were excluded, so that 200 or so HIV repertoires were analyzed. Among the 180 or so HIV repertoires that were kept, 59 were collected before ART initiation and over 120 were collected after ART initiation. Each repertoire was downsampled to 5000 TRB nucleotide sequences, and summary statistics were averaged across 100 downsampling iterations. Only TRB sequences with CDR3 regions of at least seven amino acids were retained for analysis. Diversity was assessed using a clonality score derived from Shannon entropy and using the Gini coefficient. In the repertoire networks, any two of the top 5000 CDR3 amino acid sequences were connected whenever the two sequences differed by an edit distance of one. Antigen specificity groups and MHC restriction were predicted for TRB CDR3 amino acid sequences with GLIPH2. To flag known associations with CMV, EBV, HIV or tissue antigens, CDR3 amino acid sequences were compared against VDJdb and McPAS-TCR. Pre-ART, post-ART and control groups were compared with Wilcoxon signed-rank tests and Holm-Bonferroni correction. The table was pulled from immuneACCESS by TCRdb, which kept in-frame rearrangements only. Such tables lose some clones; where checked, under half of the loss comes from unresolved V genes, and the rest has no known cause. Clonal size and the V and J genes are those of that table, whereas D and trimming came from the DNA. This sample is represented by roughly 18,000 clones; more than 70% of them were singletons. 7.8% of the sample goes to the ten largest clones.

This clone was seen only once. This receptor's antigen is unknown. Nothing much larger sits one base from this clone, and base qualities are not available. Trimming removed 2 bases from V and 4 bases from J; the gene matches leave 2 bases unexplained. The CDR1 and CDR2 encoded by the germline V gene are KGHSH and LQKENI. CDR3 length: 14 amino acids, cysteine to phenylalanine. Only the CDR3 DNA is retained, 42 bases long and in frame from the first base. Inclusion was restricted to participants for whom at least one PBMC sample before ART initiation and at least two post-ART samples were available. Every participant with HIV received treatment in the United States of America. Before DNA extraction, cryopreserved samples of roughly 0.85-11 million PBMC were thawed and then washed. At the time of the earliest PBMC sample, participants with HIV were aged between about 20 and 54 years. Per participant, PBMC samples came from 1-4 timepoints prior to ART initiation and 2-8 timepoints following ART initiation, for a median of 7 samples. Serial HIV viral load, CD4+ T-cell count, ART history and demographic data were obtained for every participant. Genomic DNA was extracted from unsorted PBMC with a Qiagen kit on a QIAcube, with processing performed in batches of 12 samples.

The TCR was taken from a woman between 35 and 50 years old with HIV. This material consisted of unsorted PBMCs, taken at the start of antiretroviral therapy, before treatment. The chain is made from TRBV18 and TRBJ1-1; TRBD1 agrees with 9 junctional bases. The CDR3 protein sequence reads: CASSPGTGRTEAFF. The DNA sequence is given as TGTGCCAGCTCACCAGGGACAGGGCGCACTGAAGCTTTCTTT.